A single T cell receptor (beta chain) is shown here with its context. Its cognate antigen is unknown. This entry is derived from a study of T-cell reconstitution after alpha-beta-depleted transplantation in children. Overall study results and limits: Alpha-beta T cells about two months after transplant reportedly derived from several hundred expanded graft clones.

It was with unique molecular identifiers that the TCRbeta library was prepared. One entry per CDR3 protein results from TCRdb running MiXCR on the PCR reads. Of 200,000 or so distinct CDR3 sequences listed, approximately 7% are singletons. After removal of 5 bases from V and 13 bases from J, the junction contained 14 bases not matched to a gene. The germline V gene encodes CDR1 DFQATT and CDR2 SNEGSKA (reference sequence). The CDR3 runs 14 residues. The specimen comprised PBMCs, sampled before TCRalphabeta/CD19-depleted stem cell transplant. The chain carries TRBV20-1 and TRBJ2-5, with 12 bases matching TRBD2. The source is a boy aged 2 to 10 with acute lymphoblastic leukemia, due to receive a stem cell transplant. The CDR3 DNA reads as TGCAGTGCTTCCGGGACTAGCGGGCCTGAACCCCGGTACTTC. This codes for CSASGTSGPEPRYF.